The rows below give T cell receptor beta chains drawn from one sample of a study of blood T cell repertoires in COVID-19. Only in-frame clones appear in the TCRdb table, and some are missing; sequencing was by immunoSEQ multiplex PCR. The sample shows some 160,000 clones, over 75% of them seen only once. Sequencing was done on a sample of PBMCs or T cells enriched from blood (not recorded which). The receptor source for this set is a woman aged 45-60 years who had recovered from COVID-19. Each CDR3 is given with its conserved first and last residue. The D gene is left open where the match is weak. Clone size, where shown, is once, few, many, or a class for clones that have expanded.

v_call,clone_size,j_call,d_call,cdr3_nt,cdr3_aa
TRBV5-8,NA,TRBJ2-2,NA,TGTGCCAGCAGCTTGCAGGGCACGAACACCGGGGAGCTGTTTTTT,CASSLQGTNTGELFF
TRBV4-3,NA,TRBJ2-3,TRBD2,TGCGCCAGCAGCCAAGGACTAGCGGGGATGACAGATACGCAGTATTTT,CASSQGLAGMTDTQYF
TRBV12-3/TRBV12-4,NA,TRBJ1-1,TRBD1,TGTGCCAGCAGCAAGTGGACAGGGAACGGGGCTTTCTTT,CASSKWTGNGAFF
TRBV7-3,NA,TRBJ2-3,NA,TGTGCCAGCAGCTCTACAGGGGCGGGGATGGATACGCAGTATTTT,CASSSTGAGMDTQYF
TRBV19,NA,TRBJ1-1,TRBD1,TGTGCCAGTAGTATGGAGGAGGGGGCGAGGGGAAACACTGAAGCTTTCTTT,CASSMEEGARGNTEAFF
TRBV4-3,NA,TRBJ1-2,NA,TGCGCCAGCAGCCAAGATCGTGGGAGGGACTATGGCTACACCTTC,CASSQDRGRDYGYTF
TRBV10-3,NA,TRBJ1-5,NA,TGTGCCATCAGGGGGGGGAAGGATCAGCCCCAGCATTTT,CAIRGGKDQPQHF
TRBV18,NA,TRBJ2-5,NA,TGTGCCAGCTCACCTTCAATGGCAGAGACCCAGTACTTC,CASSPSMAETQYF
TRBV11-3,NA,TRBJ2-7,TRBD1,TGTGCCAGCAGCACCCCCCCCCGGGACAGGGGCTTCCCCTCTCGAGACGAGCAGTACTTC,CASSTPPRDRGFPSRDEQYF
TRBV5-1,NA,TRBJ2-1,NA,TGCGCCAGCAGCTTGAAAGGGGTTGAGCAGTTCTTC,CASSLKGVEQFF
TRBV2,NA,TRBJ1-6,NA,TGTGCCAGCAGTGATGCGGTCTTCTATAATTCACCCCTCCACTTT,CASSDAVFYNSPLHF
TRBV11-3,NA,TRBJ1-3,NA,TGTGCCAGCAGCTCCAAGGTGGGACACCACTCTGGAAACACCATATATTTT,CASSSKVGHHSGNTIYF
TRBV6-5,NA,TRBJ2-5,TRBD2,TGTGCCAGCAGTTACGGGTCAGCGGGGGGGCAAGAGACCCAGTACTTC,CASSYGSAGGQETQYF
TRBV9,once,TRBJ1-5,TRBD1,TGTGCCAGCAGCGAGGGACAGGGGCCCCTTTCTAACAATCAGCCCCAGCATTTT,CASSEGQGPLSNNQPQHF
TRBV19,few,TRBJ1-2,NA,TGTGCCAGTAGTAGACGGCGGGACGGTAGCTACACCTTC,CASSRRRDGSYTF
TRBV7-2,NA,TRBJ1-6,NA,TGTGCCAGCAGCTCCTACGGGTTCCCCCTCCACTTT,CASSSYGFPLHF
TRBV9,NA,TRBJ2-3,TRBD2,TGTGCCAGCAGCGTAGAAGGCGGGGGGCCCTCAGATACGCAGTATTTT,CASSVEGGGPSDTQYF
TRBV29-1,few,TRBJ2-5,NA,TGCAGCGTTGCTAGGGGCCAAGAGACCCAGTACTTC,CSVARGQETQYF
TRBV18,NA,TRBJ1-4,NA,TGTGCCAGCTCACCAATCAGGGGCCAGGAAAAACTGTTTTTT,CASSPIRGQEKLFF
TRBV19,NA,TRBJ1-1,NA,TGTGCCAGTAGTGGAGGGGATGCGGGCAGTCGGTCTGAAGCTTTCTTT,CASSGGDAGSRSEAFF
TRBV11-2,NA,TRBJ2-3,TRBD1,TGTGCCAGCAGCTTAGTGGCAGGGGGCTCCACAGATACGCAGTATTTT,CASSLVAGGSTDTQYF
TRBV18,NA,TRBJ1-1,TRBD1,TGTGCCAGCTCATCGGTATCGGGGCGTTTGGGACAGGGGGCCGGAACTGAAGCTTTCTTT,CASSSVSGRLGQGAGTEAFF
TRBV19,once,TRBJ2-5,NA,TGTGCCTCCCGAGGCGCGCGGGAGACCCAGTACTTC,CASRGARETQYF
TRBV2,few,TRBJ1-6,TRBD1,TGTGCCAGCGGGTGGACAGGGGGGGATTCACCCCTCCACTTT,CASGWTGGDSPLHF
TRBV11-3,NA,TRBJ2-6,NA,TGTGCCAGCAGCTTAGGGGCGATTGGGGCCAACGTCCTGACTTTC,CASSLGAIGANVLTF
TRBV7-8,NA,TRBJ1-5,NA,TGTGCCAGCAGCAGACAGCTTAATCAGCCCCAGCATTTT,CASSRQLNQPQHF
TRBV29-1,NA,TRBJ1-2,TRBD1,TGCAGCGTTATAAGCGGGACAGGTCCGTCCTATGGCTACACCTTC,CSVISGTGPSYGYTF
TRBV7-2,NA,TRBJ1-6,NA,TGTGCCAGCAGCTTTGCACGGAGGGGTAGCTCCTATAATTCACCCCTCCACTTT,CASSFARRGSSYNSPLHF
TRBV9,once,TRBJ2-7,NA,TGTGCCAGCAGCGTAGAGGAGGGGCGATACGAGCAGTACTTC,CASSVEEGRYEQYF
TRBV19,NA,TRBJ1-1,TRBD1,TGTGCCAGTAGGGCGGACAGGGGGAACACTGAAGCTTTCTTT,CASRADRGNTEAFF
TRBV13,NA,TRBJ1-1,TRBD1,TGTGCCAGCCTGGAGGGGACAGCTGACACTGAAGCTTTCTTT,CASLEGTADTEAFF
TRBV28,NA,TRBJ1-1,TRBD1,TGTGCCAGCAGTCTACAGGGGCAGAACACTGAAGCTTTCTTT,CASSLQGQNTEAFF
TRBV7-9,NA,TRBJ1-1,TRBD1,TGTGCCAGCAGCTCGGACAGGGGACGAGAAGCTTTCTTT,CASSSDRGREAFF
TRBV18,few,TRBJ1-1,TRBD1,TGTGCCAGCTCAACATTGGGACAGGGTGAGAACACTGAAGCTTTCTTT,CASSTLGQGENTEAFF
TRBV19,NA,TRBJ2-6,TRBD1,TGTGCCAGTAGAGTACTTCGGACAGGGGGTAGCTCTGGGGCCAACGTCCTGACTTTC,CASRVLRTGGSSGANVLTF
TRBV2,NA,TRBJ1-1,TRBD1,TGTGCCAGCGGAGGCAGGGGGTACACTGAAGCTTTCTTT,CASGGRGYTEAFF
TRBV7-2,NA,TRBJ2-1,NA,TGTGCCAGCAGGGAGAGGGTCGAGGGTGAGCAGTTCTTC,CASRERVEGEQFF
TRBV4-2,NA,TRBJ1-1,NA,TGTGCCAGCAGCCAAGCGGTGCGGCAATTCACTGAAGCTTTCTTT,CASSQAVRQFTEAFF
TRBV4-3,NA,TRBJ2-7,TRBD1,TGCGCCAGCAGCCAAGATCTAGTAGGGGGCGATTTATCTTCCGAGCAGTACTTC,CASSQDLVGGDLSSEQYF
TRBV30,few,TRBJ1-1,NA,TGTGCCTCCTCGGGGACATCGACGGAAGCTTTCTTT,CASSGTSTEAFF